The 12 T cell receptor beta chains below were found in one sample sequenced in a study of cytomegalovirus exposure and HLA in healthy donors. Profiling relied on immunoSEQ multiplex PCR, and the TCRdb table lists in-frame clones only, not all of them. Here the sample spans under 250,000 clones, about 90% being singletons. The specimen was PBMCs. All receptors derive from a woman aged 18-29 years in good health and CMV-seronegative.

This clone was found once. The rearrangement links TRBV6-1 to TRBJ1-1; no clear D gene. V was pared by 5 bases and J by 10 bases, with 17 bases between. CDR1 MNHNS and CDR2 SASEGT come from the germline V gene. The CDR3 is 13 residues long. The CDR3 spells CASSFSGINAAFF. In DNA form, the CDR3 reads TGTGCCAGCAGTTTCAGCGGGATAAACGCAGCTTTCTTT.

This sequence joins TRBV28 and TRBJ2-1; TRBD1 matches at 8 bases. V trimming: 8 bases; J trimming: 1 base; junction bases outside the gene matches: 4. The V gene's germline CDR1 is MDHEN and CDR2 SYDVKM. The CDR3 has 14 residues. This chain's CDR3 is CASFGQGSYNEQFF. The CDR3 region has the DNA TGTGCCAGCTTTGGACAGGGTTCCTACAATGAGCAGTTCTTC.

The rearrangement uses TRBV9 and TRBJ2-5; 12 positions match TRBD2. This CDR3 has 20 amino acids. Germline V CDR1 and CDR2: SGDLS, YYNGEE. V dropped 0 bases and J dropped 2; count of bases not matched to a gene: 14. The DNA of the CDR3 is TGTGCCAGCAGCGTAGGAGGACTAGCGGGGAAGGGGAGTTGGCAAGAGACCCAGTACTTC. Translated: CASSVGGLAGKGSWQETQYF.

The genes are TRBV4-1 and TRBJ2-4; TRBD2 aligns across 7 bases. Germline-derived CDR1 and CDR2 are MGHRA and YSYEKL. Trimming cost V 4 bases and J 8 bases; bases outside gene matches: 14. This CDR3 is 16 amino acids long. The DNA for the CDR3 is TGCGCCAGCAGCCCCCCGAGGGAGGGGCTGGGGGACATTCAGTACTTC. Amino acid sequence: CASSPPREGLGDIQYF.

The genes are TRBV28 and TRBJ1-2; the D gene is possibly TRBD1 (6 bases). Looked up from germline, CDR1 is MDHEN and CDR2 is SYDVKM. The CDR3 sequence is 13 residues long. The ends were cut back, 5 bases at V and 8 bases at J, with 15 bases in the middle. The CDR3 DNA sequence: TGTGCCAGCAGTCCACCGGACAGAAGCGGCTACACCTTC. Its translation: CASSPPDRSGYTF.

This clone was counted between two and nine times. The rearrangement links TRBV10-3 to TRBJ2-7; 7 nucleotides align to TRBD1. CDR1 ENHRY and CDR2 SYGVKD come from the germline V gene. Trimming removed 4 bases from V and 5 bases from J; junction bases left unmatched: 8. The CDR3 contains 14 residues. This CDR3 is CAISAHRGTHEQYF. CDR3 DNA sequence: TGTGCCATCAGTGCACACAGGGGAACCCACGAGCAGTACTTC.

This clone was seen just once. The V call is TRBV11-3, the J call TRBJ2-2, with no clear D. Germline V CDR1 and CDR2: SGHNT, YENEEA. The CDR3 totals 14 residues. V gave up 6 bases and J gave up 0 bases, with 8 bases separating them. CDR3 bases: TGTGCCAGCAGTAAGCGTTCGAACACCGGGGAGCTGTTTTTT. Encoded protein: CASSKRSNTGELFF.

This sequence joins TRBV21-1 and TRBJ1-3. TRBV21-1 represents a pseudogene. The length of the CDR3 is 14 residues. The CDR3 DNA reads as TGTGCCATGCTCGGGAGTGTAGTAGGAAACACCATATATTTT. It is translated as CAMLGSVVGNTIYF.

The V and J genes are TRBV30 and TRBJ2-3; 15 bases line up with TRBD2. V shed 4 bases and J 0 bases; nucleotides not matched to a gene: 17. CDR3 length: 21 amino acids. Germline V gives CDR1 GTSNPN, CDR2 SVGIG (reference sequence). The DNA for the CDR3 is TGTGCCTGGACCGATTTCGTGGGACTAGCGGGAGGATCCCCTAGCACAGATACGCAGTATTTT. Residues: CAWTDFVGLAGGSPSTDTQYF. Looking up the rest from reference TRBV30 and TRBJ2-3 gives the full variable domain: SQTIHQWPATLVQPVGSPLSLECTVEGTSNPNLYWYRQAAGRGLQLLFYSVGIGQISSEVPQNLSASRPQDRQFILSSKKLLLSDSGFYLCAWTDFVGLAGGSPSTDTQYFGPGTRLTVL.

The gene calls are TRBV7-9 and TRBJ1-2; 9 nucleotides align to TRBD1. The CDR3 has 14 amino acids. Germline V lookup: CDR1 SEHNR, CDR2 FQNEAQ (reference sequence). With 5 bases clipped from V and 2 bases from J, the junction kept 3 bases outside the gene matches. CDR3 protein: CASSPDRGNYGYTF. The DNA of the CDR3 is TGTGCCAGCAGCCCGGACAGGGGAAACTATGGCTACACCTTC.

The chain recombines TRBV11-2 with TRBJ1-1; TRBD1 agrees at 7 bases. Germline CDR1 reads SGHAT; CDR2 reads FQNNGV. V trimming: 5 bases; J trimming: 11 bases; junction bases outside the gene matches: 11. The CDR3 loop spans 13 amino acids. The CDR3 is CASSDLDRAFAFF. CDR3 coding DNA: TGTGCCAGCAGCGACCTAGACAGGGCCTTTGCTTTCTTT.

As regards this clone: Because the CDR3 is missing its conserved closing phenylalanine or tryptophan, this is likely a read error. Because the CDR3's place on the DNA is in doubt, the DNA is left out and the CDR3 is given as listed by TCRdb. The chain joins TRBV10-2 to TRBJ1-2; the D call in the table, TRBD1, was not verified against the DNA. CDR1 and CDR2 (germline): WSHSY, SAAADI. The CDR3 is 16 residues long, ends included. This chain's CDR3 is CASSEADYWGQGALSL.